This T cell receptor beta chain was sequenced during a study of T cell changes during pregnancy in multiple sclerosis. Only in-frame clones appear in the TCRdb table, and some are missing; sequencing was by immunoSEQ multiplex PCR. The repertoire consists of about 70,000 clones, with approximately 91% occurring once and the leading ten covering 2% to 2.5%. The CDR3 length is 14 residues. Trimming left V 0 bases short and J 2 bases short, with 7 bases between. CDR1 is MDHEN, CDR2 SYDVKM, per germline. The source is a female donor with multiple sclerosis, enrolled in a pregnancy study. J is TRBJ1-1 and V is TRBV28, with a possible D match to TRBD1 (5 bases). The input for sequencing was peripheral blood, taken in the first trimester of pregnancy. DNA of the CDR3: TGTGCCAGCAGTTTATGGCGGGGCAACACTGAAGCTTTCTTT. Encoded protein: CASSLWRGNTEAFF.